Given below is one T cell receptor beta chain in context. Relapse was seen in all patients after autologous stem cell transplantation, and brentuximab vedotin exposure was variable. From thawed PBMCs, CD4+ T cells were purified using magnetic negative selection. Germline CDR1 and CDR2: SGHTA and FQGNSA. The V and J ends lost 1 base and 1 base respectively, with 15 bases between them. The CDR3 is made up of 17 amino acids. This record belongs to a study of PD-1 blockade in classical Hodgkin lymphoma. Study information: The nivolumab dose that patients received was 3 mg/kg, given intravenously every 2 weeks.

Data came from immunoSEQ multiplex PCR; TCRdb stores just in-frame clones and leaves some out. There are about 15,000 clones in the sample; approximately 80% occur only once, and 1% lies in the top ten. The clonotype comes from a human donor with classical Hodgkin lymphoma. This chain joins TRBV7-2 and TRBJ2-3; D possibly corresponds to TRBD2 (6 bases). Here the sequenced sample was CD4+ T cells from blood, taken at baseline. In DNA, the CDR3 is TGTGCCAGCAGCTTAGGTCGGGCGGGACCCCGCACAGATACGCAGTATTTT. Amino acid sequence: CASSLGRAGPRTDTQYF.